This T cell receptor (beta chain) derives from a study of blood T cell repertoires in COVID-19. Study processing details: Reference gene primer amplification yielded estimated nucleated cell counts. Profiling relied on immunoSEQ multiplex PCR, and the TCRdb table lists in-frame clones only, not all of them. Clonal size and the V and J genes are those of that table, whereas D and trimming came from the DNA. Among approximately 260,000 clones listed, around 89% were seen once. Per the germline V gene, CDR1 is KGHSH and CDR2 is LQKENI. Trimming left V 5 bases short and J 4 bases short, with 20 bases between. This CDR3 contains 16 residues.

Sequences were obtained from peripheral blood. This clonotype was sampled from a woman aged 40 to 49 with acute or convalescent COVID-19. V is TRBV18 and J is TRBJ1-1; the D is unclear. CDR3 loop: CASSERENSAGTEAFF. CDR3 bases: TGTGCCAGCTCAGAAAGGGAGAACTCGGCGGGCACTGAAGCTTTCTTT.